This TCR beta chain was profiled in a study of technical replicates of blood from a few donors. Sequenced by immunoSEQ multiplex PCR; TCRdb stores in-frame clones only, minus some. The data show 80,000 to 95,000 clones, 90% to 96% seen once. The CDR3 totals 14 residues. The germline CDR1 and CDR2 sequences are KGHSH and LQKENI. Trimming stripped 5 bases from V and 5 bases from J, with 14 bases between. The V call is TRBV18, the J call TRBJ2-3, with D uncertain. This TCR derives from a human donor in good health. Sequencing was performed on T cells isolated from PBMCs. In DNA form, the CDR3 reads TGTGCCAGCTCATATCTGGCCAGTCAAGATACGCAGTATTTT. Its translation: CASSYLASQDTQYF. Full variable domain (remainder filled in from reference TRBV18 and TRBJ2-3): NAGVMQNPRHLVRRRGQEARLRCSPMKGHSHVYWYRQLPEEGLKFMVYLQKENIIDESGMPKERFSAEFPKEGPSILRIQQVVRGDSAAYFCASSYLASQDTQYFGPGTRLTVL.